The subject of this entry is one T cell receptor (beta chain). Seattle's enrolled individuals joined amid active infection and were then monitored longitudinally. V lost 6 bases to trimming and J lost 8 bases; unmatched junction nucleotides: 4. Germline V CDR1 and CDR2: MNHEY, SVGAGI. The CDR3 sequence is 13 residues long. The authors' processing: It was from reference gene primer amplification that nucleated cell counts were estimated. Libraries were prepared by immunoSEQ multiplex PCR; TCRdb keeps only in-frame clonotypes and omits some of them. Clone size and V and J calls were adopted from that table, with D and trimming inferred from the DNA. In the table there are around 270,000 clones, 80% to 85% of which are singletons. This sample is part of a study of blood T cell repertoires in COVID-19. Turning to the study itself: COVID-19 samples collected from the United States, Italy and Spain covered acute and convalescent phases.

The J gene is TRBJ1-4, the V gene TRBV6-5, with TRBD1 identical over 9 bases. The TCR sequence derives from a person aged 70 to 79 with COVID-19, enrolled during active disease. Material for sequencing was peripheral blood. The CDR3 DNA reads TGTGCCAGCAGGGACAGGGGTAGGGAAAAACTGTTTTTT. Translation gives CASRDRGREKLFF.